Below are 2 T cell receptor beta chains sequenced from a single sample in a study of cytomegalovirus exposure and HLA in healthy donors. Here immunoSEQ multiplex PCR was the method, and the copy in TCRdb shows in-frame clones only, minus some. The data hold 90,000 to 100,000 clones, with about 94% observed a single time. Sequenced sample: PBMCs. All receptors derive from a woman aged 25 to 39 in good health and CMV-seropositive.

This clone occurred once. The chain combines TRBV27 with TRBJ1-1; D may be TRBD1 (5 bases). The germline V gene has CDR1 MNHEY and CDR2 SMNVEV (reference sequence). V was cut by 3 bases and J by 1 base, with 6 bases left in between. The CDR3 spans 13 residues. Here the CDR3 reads CASSFGGNTEAFF. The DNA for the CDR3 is TGTGCCAGCAGTTTCGGGGGGAACACTGAAGCTTTCTTT.

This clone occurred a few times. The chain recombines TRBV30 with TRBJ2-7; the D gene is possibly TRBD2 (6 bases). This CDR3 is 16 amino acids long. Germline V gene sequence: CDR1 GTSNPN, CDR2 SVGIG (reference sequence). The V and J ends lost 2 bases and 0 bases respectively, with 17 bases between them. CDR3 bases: TGTGCCTGGAGTCCACCGGGACTCCAGAGCTCCTACGAGCAGTACTTC. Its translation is CAWSPPGLQSSYEQYF.